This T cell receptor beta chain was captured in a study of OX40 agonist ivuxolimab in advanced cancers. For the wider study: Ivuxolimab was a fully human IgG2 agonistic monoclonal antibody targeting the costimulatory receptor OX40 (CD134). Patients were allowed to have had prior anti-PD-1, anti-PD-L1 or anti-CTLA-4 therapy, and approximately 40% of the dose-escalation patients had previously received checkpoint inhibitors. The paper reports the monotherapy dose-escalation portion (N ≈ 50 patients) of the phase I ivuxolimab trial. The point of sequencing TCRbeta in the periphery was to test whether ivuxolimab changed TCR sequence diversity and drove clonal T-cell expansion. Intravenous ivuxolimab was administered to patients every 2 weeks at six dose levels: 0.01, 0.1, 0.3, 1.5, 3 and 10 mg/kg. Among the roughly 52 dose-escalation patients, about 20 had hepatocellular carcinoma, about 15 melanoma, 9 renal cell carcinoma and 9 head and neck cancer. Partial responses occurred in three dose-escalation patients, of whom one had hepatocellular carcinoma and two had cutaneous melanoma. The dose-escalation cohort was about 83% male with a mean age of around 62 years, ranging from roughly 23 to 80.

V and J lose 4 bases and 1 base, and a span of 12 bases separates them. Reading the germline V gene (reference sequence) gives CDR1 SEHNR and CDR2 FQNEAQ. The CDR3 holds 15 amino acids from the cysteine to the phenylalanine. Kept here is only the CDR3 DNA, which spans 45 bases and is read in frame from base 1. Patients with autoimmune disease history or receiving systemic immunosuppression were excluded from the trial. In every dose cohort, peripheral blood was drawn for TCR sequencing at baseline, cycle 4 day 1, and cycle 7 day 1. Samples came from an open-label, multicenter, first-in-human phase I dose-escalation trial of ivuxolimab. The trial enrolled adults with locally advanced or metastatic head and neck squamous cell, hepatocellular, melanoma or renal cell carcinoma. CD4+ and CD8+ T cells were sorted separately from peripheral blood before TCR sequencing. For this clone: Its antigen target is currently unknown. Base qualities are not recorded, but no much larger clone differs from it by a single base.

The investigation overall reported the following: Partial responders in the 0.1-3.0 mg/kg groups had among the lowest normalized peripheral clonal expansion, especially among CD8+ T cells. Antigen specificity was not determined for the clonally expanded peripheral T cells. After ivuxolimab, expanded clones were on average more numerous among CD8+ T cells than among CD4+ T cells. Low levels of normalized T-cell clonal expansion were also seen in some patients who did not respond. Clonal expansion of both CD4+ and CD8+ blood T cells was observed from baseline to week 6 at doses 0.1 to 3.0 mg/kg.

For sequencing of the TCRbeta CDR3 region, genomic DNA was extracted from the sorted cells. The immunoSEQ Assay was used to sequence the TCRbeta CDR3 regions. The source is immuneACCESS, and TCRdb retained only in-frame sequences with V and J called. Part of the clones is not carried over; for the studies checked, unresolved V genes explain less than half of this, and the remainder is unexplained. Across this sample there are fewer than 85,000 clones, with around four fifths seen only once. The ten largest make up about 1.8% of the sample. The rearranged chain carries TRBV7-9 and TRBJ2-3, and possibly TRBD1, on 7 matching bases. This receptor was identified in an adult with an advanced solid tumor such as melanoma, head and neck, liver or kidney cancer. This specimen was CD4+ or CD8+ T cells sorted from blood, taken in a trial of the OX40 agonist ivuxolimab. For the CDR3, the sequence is CASSSQGGGTDTQYF. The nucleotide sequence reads TGTGCCAGCAGCTCCCAGGGGGGCGGCACAGATACGCAGTATTTT.